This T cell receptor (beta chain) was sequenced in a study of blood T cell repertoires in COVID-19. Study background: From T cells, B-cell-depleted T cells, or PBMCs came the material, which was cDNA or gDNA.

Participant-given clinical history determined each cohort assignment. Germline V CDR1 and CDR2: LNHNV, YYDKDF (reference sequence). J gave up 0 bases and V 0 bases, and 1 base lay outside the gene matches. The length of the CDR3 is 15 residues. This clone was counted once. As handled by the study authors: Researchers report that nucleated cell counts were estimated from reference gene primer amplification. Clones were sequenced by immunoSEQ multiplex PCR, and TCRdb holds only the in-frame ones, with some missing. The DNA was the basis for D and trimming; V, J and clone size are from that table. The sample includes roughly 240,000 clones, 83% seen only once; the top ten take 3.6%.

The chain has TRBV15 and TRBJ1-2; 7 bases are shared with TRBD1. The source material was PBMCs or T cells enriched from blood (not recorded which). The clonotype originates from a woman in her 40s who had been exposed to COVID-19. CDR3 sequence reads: CATSRETGSNYGYTF. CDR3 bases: TGTGCCACCAGCAGAGAGACAGGGTCTAACTATGGCTACACCTTC.